Below are 14 T cell receptor beta chains sequenced from a single sample in a study of T-cell memory formation after mild COVID-19. TCRdb re-analysed the 5' RACE reads in MiXCR, keeping a single row per CDR3 protein. Of fewer than 350,000 distinct CDR3 sequences detected, under 20% appear once; the ten largest clones hold more than 20%. Sequenced sample: PBMCs or a T cell subset sorted from them (not recorded which). The source is a man aged 18 to 30 who had mild COVID-19 (a few samples of this study predate the infection). Cell type and time point are not known.

This clonotype was seen at least ten times. The chain joins TRBV7-8 to TRBJ2-3; 8 nucleotides match TRBD2. V lost 3 bases and J lost 7; bases outside the gene matches: 9. CDR1 is SGHVS and CDR2 is FQNEAQ in the germline V gene. CDR3 length equals 15 residues. The CDR3 nucleotides read TGTGCCAGCAGCTTCGGACTAGCCCGCGGATATACGCAGTATTTT. This translates into CASSFGLARGYTQYF.

V is TRBV4-1 and J is TRBJ1-2, with unresolved D. V dropped 0 bases and J dropped 4 bases, with 6 bases sitting between them. Germline CDR1 and CDR2: MGHRA and YSYEKL. This CDR3 is 13 amino acids long. The CDR3 DNA follows: TGCGCCAGCAGCCAAGAGTCCAGCTATGGCTACACCTTC. The encoded protein is CASSQESSYGYTF.

Only a few counts were recorded for this clonotype. The chain joins TRBV12-3 or TRBV12-4 to TRBJ2-2; D is unclear. V was shortened by 3 bases and J by 2 bases, with 7 bases between the two germline ends. The CDR3 contains 14 residues. CDR3: CASSLRLNTGELFF. CDR3 nucleotide sequence: TGTGCCAGCAGTTTGAGGCTTAACACCGGGGAGCTGTTTTTT.

The chain links TRBV7-9 to TRBJ2-3; D is undetermined. Germline CDR1 reads SEHNR; CDR2 reads FQNEAQ (reference sequence). This CDR3 has 15 residues. V was trimmed by 0 bases and J by 2 bases, leaving 9 bases between them. The CDR3 region has the DNA TGTGCCAGCAGCTTAGCGGGTATTATCACAGATACGCAGTATTTT. Protein: CASSLAGIITDTQYF.

The rearrangement joins TRBV5-1 to TRBJ2-2; D is uncertain. V shed 1 base and J shed 0 bases, with 10 bases lying between them. Germline V gene sequence: CDR1 SGHRS, CDR2 YFSETQ. This CDR3 contains 16 residues. The CDR3: CASSLIARSNTGELFF. The CDR3 DNA reads TGCGCCAGCAGCTTGATCGCGCGTTCGAACACCGGGGAGCTGTTTTTT.

J is TRBJ1-1 and V is TRBV12-3 or TRBV12-4; a possible D gene is TRBD1 (6 bases). Between the trimmed V and J ends, which lost 5 bases and 1 base, there was a span of 14 bases. This CDR3 contains 15 residues. The CDR3 DNA reads as TGTGCCAGCAGTCATATGGGGGGCGCGAACACTGAAGCTTTCTTT. Translation gives CASSHMGGANTEAFF.

The gene calls are TRBV2 and TRBJ1-4; possible D gene TRBD1, 6 bases. There are 15 residues in the CDR3. Trimming pared 6 bases from V and 0 bases from J, leaving 11 bases between. Germline V gene data show CDR1 as SNHLY and CDR2 as FYNNEI. As DNA, the CDR3 is TGTGCCAGCAGGAGGACAGACACAACTAATGAAAAACTGTTTTTT. It is translated as CASRRTDTTNEKLFF.

This chain links TRBV7-6 with TRBJ1-4, with 9 bases matching TRBD1. Trimming removed 0 bases from V and 7 bases from J; junction bases left unmatched: 9. The CDR3 has 17 residues. Germline CDR1 is SGHVS and CDR2 is FNYEAQ. CDR3 loop: CASSLASWDRDGEKLFF. CDR3 in DNA: TGTGCCAGCAGCTTAGCGTCGTGGGACAGGGATGGTGAAAAACTGTTTTTT.

The chain has TRBV6-2 or TRBV6-3 and TRBJ1-1; weak D call: TRBD1 (5 bases). V shed 10 bases and J shed 2 bases, with 14 bases lying between them. In germline, CDR1 is MNHEY, CDR2 SVGEGT. This CDR3 has 13 residues. The CDR3 coding sequence is TGTGCCACAAGGGACGAGCCCAACACTGAAGCTTTCTTT. This codes for CATRDEPNTEAFF.

The V call is TRBV29-1, the J call TRBJ2-3; perhaps TRBD1 as D (6 bases). CDR3 length equals 15 residues. Trimming cost V 3 bases and J 2 bases, with 15 bases left between them. Germline V CDR1 and CDR2: SQVTM, ANQGSEA. CDR3 nucleotides: TGCAGCGTTGAGAACAGGGACCGAAACACAGATACGCAGTATTTT. The encoded protein is CSVENRDRNTDTQYF.

This clonotype was seen a handful of times. This chain links TRBV29-1 with TRBJ2-3; D is ambiguous. V dropped 4 bases and J dropped 2 bases, with 4 bases sitting between them. Germline V lookup: CDR1 SQVTM, CDR2 ANQGSEA. The CDR3 totals 11 residues. CDR3: CSVAPTDTQYF. The CDR3 DNA is TGCAGCGTTGCCCCCACAGATACGCAGTATTTT.

The chain links TRBV5-1 to TRBJ2-5, with TRBD2 matching 8 bases. The CDR3 is 17 residues long. Germline trimming cut 0 bases from V and 2 bases from J; bases unmatched to any gene: 9. CDR1 is SGHRS and CDR2 is YFSETQ in the germline V gene. The CDR3 loop reads CASSLAAVAGPQETQYF. CDR3 bases: TGCGCCAGCAGCTTGGCCGCGGTAGCGGGGCCGCAAGAGACCCAGTACTTC.

The genes are TRBV5-1 and TRBJ1-2; TRBD1 matches 9 bases. This CDR3 is built from 14 residues. Trimming at V came to 0 bases and at J to 7 bases, leaving 4 bases not matched to a gene. CDR1 SGHRS and CDR2 YFSETQ come from the germline V gene. The CDR3 protein is CASSLEGQGGGYTF. In nucleotides, the CDR3 is TGCGCCAGCAGCTTGGAGGGACAGGGTGGTGGCTACACCTTC. Variable domain in full (rest from reference TRBV5-1 and TRBJ1-2): KAGVTQTPRYLIKTRGQQVTLSCSPISGHRSVSWYQQTPGQGLQFLFEYFSETQRNKGNFPGRFSGRQFSNSRSEMNVSTLELGDSALYLCASSLEGQGGGYTFGSGTRLTVV.

This clonotype was found many times. The CDR3 DNA reads as TGTGCCAGCAGCCCCGGCGGGGCCAGCAATCAGCCCCAGCATTTT. It translates to CASSPGGASNQPQHF. The rearrangement uses TRBV7-2 and TRBJ1-5; tentatively, D is TRBD1 (5 bases). V was cut by 5 bases and J by 1 base, with 12 bases left in between. The CDR3 extends over 15 amino acids. Germline V gives CDR1 SGHTA, CDR2 FQGNSA. The entire variable domain, with the rest obtained from reference TRBV7-2 and TRBJ1-5, is as follows: GAGVSQSPSNKVTEKGKDVELRCDPISGHTALYWYRQSLGQGLEFLIYFQGNSAPDKSGLPSDRFSAERTGGSVSTLTIQRTQQEDSAVYLCASSPGGASNQPQHFGDGTRLSIL.